This entry concerns a single TCR beta chain. Its antigen is not identified. The sample originates from a study of cytomegalovirus exposure and HLA in healthy donors. General observations from the study: Versus the roughly 700-donor mean, an Asian-associated ancestry cluster reportedly showed fewer N-insertions in a later analysis. A missense variant in DCLRE1C was later tied to TCR beta V- and J-gene trimming.

PCR was performed using 60 Vbeta and 13 Jbeta primers. Clones were sequenced by immunoSEQ multiplex PCR, and TCRdb holds only the in-frame ones, with some missing. The repertoire holds roughly 100,000 clones, with around 80% as singletons. Looked up from germline, CDR1 is SNHLY and CDR2 is FYNNEI. V lost 7 bases and J lost 3; bases outside the gene matches: 8. This CDR3 contains 16 residues. The rearrangement links TRBV2 to TRBJ2-7, with TRBD2 identical over 14 bases. The specimen sequenced was PBMCs. The source is a man aged 18 to 30 in good health and CMV-seronegative. CDR3 region: CASIPLGLAGDYEQYF. The CDR3 bases are TGTGCCAGCATTCCCCTGGGACTAGCGGGAGACTACGAGCAGTACTTC.